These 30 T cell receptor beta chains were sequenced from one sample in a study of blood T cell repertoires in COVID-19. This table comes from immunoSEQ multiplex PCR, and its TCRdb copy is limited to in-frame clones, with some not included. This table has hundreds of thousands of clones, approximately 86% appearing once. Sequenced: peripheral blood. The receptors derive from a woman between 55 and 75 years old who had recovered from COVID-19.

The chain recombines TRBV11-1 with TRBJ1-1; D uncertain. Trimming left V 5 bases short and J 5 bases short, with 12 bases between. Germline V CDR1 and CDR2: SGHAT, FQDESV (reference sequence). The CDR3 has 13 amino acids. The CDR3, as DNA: TGTGCCAGCAGCACCAGCACGGGGACTGAAGCTTTCTTT. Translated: CASSTSTGTEAFF.

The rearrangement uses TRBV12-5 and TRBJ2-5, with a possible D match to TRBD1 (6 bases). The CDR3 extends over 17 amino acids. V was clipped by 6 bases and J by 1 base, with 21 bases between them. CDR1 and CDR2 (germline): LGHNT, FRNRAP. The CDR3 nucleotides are TGTGCTAGTGGCTCCCGGACTGGGGGCATCCTCCAAGAGACCCAGTACTTC. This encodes CASGSRTGGILQETQYF.

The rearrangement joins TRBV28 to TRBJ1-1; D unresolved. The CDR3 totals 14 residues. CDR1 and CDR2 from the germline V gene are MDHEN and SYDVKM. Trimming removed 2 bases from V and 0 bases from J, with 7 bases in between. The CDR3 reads CASSLTELNTEAFF. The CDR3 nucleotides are TGTGCCAGCAGTTTAACTGAGCTGAACACTGAAGCTTTCTTT. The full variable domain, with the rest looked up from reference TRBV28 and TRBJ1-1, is DVKVTQSSRYLVKRTGEKVFLECVQDMDHENMFWYRQDPGLGLRLIYFSYDVKMKEKGDIPEGYSVSREKKERFSLILESASTNQTSMYLCASSLTELNTEAFFGQGTRLTVV.

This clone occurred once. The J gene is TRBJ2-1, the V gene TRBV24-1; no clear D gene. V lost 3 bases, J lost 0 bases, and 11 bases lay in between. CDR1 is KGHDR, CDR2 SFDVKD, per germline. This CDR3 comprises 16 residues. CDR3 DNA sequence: TGTGCCACCAGTGATCCGCGGCGAGACTCCTACAATGAGCAGTTCTTC. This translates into CATSDPRRDSYNEQFF.

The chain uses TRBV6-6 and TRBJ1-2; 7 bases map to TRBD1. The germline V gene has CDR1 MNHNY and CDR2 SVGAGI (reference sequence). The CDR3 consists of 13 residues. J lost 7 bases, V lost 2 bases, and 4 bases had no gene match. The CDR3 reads CASSYKGGGGYTF. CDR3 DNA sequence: TGTGCCAGCAGTTACAAAGGGGGCGGTGGCTACACCTTC.

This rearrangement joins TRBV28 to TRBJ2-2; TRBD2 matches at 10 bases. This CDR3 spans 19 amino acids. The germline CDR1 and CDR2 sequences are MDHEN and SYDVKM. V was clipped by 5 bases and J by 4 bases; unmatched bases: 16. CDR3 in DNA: TGTGCCAGCAGTGGGTCTAGCGGGGGCAGGAGGATCCGCACCGGGGAGCTGTTTTTT. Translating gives CASSGSSGGRRIRTGELFF.

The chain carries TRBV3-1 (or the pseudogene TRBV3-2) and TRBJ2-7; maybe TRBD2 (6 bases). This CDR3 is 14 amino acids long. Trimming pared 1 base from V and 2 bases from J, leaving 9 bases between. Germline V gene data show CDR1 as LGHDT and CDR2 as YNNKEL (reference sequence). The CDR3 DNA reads TGTGCCAGCAGCCAAGGGGCTAGCGCCTACGAGCAGTACTTC. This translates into CASSQGASAYEQYF.

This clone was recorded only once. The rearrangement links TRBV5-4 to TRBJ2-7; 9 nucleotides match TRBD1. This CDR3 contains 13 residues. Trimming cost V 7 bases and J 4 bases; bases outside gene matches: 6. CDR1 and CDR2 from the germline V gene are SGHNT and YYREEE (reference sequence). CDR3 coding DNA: TGTGCCAGCCAAGCGGGACAGGGATACGAGCAGTACTTC. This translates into CASQAGQGYEQYF.

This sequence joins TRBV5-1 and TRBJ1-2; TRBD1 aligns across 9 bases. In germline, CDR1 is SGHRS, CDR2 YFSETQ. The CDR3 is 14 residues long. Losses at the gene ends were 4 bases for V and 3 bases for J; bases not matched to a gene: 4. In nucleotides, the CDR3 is TGCGCCAGCAGCCTTGGGACAGGGCACTATGGCTACACCTTC. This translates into CASSLGTGHYGYTF.

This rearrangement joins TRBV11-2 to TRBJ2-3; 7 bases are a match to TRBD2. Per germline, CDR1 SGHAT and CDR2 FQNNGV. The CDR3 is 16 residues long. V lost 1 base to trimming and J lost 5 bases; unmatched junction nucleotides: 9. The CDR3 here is CASSLGVRGGGDTQYF. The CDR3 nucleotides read TGTGCCAGCAGCTTAGGCGTTAGGGGCGGGGGAGATACGCAGTATTTT.

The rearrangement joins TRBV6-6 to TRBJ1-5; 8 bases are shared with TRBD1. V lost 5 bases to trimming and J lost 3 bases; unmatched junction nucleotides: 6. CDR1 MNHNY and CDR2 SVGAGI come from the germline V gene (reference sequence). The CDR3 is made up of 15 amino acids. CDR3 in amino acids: CASSVDRAINQPQHF. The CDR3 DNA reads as TGTGCCAGCAGTGTGGACAGGGCCATCAATCAGCCCCAGCATTTT.

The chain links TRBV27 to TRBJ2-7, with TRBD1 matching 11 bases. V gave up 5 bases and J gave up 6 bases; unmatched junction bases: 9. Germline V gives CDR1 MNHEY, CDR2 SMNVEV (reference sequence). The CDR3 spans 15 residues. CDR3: CASSDRTGGLTEQYF. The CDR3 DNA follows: TGTGCCAGCAGTGACAGGACAGGGGGCTTGACCGAGCAGTACTTC.

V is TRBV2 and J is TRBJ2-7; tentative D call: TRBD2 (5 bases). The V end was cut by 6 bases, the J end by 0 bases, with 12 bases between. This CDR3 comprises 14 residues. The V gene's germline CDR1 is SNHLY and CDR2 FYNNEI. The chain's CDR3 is CASSRMGSSYEQYF. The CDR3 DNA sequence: TGTGCCAGCAGCCGTATGGGGAGCTCCTACGAGCAGTACTTC.

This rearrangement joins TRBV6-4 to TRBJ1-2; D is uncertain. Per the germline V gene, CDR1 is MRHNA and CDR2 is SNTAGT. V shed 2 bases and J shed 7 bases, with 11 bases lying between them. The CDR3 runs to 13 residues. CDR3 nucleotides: TGTGCCAGCAGTGACGGTCCCCACACTGGCTACACCTTC. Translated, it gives CASSDGPHTGYTF.

The CDR3 here is CASSPWASGGYSDTQYF. The CDR3 DNA reads TGTGCCAGCAGTCCGTGGGCCAGCGGGGGCTACTCAGATACGCAGTATTTT. This chain links TRBV6-6 with TRBJ2-3; 8 nucleotides align to TRBD2. The CDR3 sequence is 17 residues long. Germline lookup yields CDR1 MNHNY and CDR2 SVGAGI (reference sequence). V was pared by 5 bases and J by 4 bases, with 14 bases of the junction left unmatched.

The DNA of the CDR3 is TGTGCCAGCAGCTTAGACAGTGGAGGGGGGGCCTATGGCTACACCTTC. Its protein is CASSLDSGGGAYGYTF. This chain uses TRBV7-2 with TRBJ1-2; tentatively, D is TRBD1 (6 bases). Deletions cut 1 base from V and 4 bases from J, with 16 bases between. CDR1 is SGHTA and CDR2 is FQGNSA in the germline V gene. This CDR3 has 16 residues.

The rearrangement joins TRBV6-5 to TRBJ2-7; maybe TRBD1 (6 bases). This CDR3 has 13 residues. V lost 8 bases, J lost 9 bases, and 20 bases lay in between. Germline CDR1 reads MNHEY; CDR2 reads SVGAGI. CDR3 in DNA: TGTGCCAGCGGCCTCAAAGACAGGTTCTGGCAGTACTTC. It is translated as CASGLKDRFWQYF.

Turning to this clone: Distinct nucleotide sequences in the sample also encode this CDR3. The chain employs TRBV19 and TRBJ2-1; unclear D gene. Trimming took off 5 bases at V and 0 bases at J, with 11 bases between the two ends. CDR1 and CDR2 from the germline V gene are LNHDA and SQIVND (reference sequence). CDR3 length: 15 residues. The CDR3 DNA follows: TGTGCCAGTAGTCCTTCAGGAAGCTCCTACAATGAGCAGTTCTTC. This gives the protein CASSPSGSSYNEQFF.

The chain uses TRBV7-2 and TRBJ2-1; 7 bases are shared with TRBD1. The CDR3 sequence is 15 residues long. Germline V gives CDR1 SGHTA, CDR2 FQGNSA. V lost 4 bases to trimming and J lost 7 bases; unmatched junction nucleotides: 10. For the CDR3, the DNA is TGTGCCAGCAGCTATCTTTACTCGACAGGGAATGAGCAGTTCTTC. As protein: CASSYLYSTGNEQFF.

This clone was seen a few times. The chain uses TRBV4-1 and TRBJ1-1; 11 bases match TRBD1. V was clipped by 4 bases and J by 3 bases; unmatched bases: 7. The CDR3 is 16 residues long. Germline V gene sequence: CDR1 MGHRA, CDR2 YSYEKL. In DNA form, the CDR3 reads TGCGCCAGCAGCCCTTTCCGGGACAGGGGGGACACTGAAGCTTTCTTT. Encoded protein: CASSPFRDRGDTEAFF.

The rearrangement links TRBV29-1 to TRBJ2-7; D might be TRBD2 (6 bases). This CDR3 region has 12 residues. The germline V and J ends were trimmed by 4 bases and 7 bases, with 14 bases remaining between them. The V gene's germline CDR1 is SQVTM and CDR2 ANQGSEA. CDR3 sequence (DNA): TGCAGCGTTGCCGGGGCAGGGAGGGAGCAGTACTTC. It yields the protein CSVAGAGREQYF.

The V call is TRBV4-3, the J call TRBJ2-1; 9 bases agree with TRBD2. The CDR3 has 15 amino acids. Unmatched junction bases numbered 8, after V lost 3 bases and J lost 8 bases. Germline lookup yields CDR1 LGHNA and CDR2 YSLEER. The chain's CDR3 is CASSQRPSGEDEQFF. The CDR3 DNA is TGCGCCAGCAGCCAGCGGCCTAGCGGGGAAGATGAGCAGTTCTTC.

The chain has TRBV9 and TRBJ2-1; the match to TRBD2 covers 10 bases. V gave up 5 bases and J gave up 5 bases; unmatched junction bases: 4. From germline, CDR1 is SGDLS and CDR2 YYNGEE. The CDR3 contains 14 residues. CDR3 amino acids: CASSLAGVNNEQFF. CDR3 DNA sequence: TGTGCCAGCAGTCTAGCGGGGGTTAACAATGAGCAGTTCTTC.

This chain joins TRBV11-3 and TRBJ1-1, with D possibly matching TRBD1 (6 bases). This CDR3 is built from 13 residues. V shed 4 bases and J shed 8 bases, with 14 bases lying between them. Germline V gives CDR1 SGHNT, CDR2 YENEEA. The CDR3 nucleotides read TGTGCCAGCAGCTCTCCAAGGACAGCAGAAGCTTTCTTT. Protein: CASSSPRTAEAFF. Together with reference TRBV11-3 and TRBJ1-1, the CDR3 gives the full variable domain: EAGVVQSPRYKIIEKKQPVAFWCNPISGHNTLYWYLQNLGQGPELLIRYENEEAVDDSQLPKDRFSAERLKGVDSTLKIQPAELGDSAVYLCASSSPRTAEAFFGQGTRLTVV.

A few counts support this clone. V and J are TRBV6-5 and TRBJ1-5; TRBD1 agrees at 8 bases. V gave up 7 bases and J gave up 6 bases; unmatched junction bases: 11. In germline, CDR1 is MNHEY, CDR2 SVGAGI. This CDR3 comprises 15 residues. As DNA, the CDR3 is TGTGCCAGCACTACAACAGGGGGGGTTGGTCAGCCCCAGCATTTT. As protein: CASTTTGGVGQPQHF.

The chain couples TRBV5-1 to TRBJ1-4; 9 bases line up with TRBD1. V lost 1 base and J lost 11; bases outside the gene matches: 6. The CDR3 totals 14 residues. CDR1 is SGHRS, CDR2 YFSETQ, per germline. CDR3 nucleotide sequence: TGCGCCAGCAGCTTGTGGGACAGGGAGGGCAAACTGTTTTTT. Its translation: CASSLWDREGKLFF.

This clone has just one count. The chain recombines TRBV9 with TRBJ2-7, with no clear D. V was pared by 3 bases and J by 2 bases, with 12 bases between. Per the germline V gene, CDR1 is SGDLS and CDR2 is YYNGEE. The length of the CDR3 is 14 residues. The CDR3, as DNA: TGTGCCAGCAGCGCCGGTAGAGGTACCTACGAGCAGTACTTC. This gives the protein CASSAGRGTYEQYF.

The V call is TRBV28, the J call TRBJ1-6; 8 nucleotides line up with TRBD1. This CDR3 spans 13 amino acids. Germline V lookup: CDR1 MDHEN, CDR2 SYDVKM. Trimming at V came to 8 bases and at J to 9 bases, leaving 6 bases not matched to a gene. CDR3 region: CASLTGDGSPLHF. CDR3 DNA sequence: TGTGCCAGCTTGACAGGGGATGGTTCACCCCTCCACTTT.

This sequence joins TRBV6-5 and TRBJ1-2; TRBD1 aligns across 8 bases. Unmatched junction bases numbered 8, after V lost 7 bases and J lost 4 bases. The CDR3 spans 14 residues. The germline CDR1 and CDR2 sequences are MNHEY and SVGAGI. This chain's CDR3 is CASILQGALYGYTF. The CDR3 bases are TGTGCCAGCATCCTTCAGGGGGCGCTCTATGGCTACACCTTC.

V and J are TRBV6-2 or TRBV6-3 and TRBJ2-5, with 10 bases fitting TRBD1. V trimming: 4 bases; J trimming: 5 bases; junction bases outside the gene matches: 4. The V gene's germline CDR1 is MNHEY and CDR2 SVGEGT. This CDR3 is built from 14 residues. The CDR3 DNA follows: TGTGCCAGCAGTTGGACAGGGGGGTTGGAGACCCAGTACTTC. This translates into CASSWTGGLETQYF.